These 9 T cell receptor beta chains originate from one sample sequenced in a study of cytotoxic CD8 clonotypes in ibrutinib-treated CLL. Assay used: immunoSEQ multiplex PCR; TCRdb lists only in-frame clones, some missing. Of roughly 42,000 clones in the sample, 65% to 70% were seen once. Here the sequenced sample was PBMCs, taken at disease progression, from a patient treated with ibrutinib. The source is a human donor with chronic lymphocytic leukemia.

The rearrangement links TRBV7-3 to TRBJ1-1; the D gene is possibly TRBD1 (5 bases). Trimming took off 5 bases at V and 1 base at J, with 14 bases between the two ends. CDR1 and CDR2 from the germline V gene are SGHTA and FQGTGA. The CDR3 extends over 15 amino acids. The CDR3 nucleotides are TGTGCCAGCAGCGCGGTCGGGAGGGGGAACACTGAAGCTTTCTTT. As protein: CASSAVGRGNTEAFF.

The chain links TRBV27 to TRBJ1-2, with D possibly being TRBD1 (5 bases). Germline CDR1 reads MNHEY; CDR2 reads SMNVEV (reference sequence). The CDR3 length is 14 residues. V dropped 3 bases and J dropped 3 bases, with 11 bases sitting between them. The CDR3 is CASSFLGDYYGYTF. CDR3 nucleotides: TGTGCCAGCAGTTTCTTAGGGGATTACTATGGCTACACCTTC.

V gene TRBV6-5 combines with J gene TRBJ2-5; 8 positions agree with TRBD2. Germline-derived CDR1 and CDR2 are MNHEY and SVGAGI. The junction had 10 bases not matched to a gene; V was cut back by 5 bases and J by 5 bases. This CDR3 has 15 residues. CDR3: CASSREGRIFETQYF. In nucleotides, the CDR3 is TGTGCCAGCAGTCGGGAGGGCCGAATCTTTGAGACCCAGTACTTC.

The CDR3 nucleotides read TGTGCCAGCAGCTGGGAGCGGGGGAACACCGGGGAGCTGTTTTTT. Its translation is CASSWERGNTGELFF. V is TRBV5-6 and J is TRBJ2-2, with TRBD2 matching 7 bases. Germline assignment: CDR1 SGHDT and CDR2 YYEEEE. Trimming at V came to 3 bases and at J to 1 base, leaving 3 bases not matched to a gene. The CDR3 runs 15 residues. The complete variable domain, with remaining parts taken from reference TRBV5-6 and TRBJ2-2, reads DAGVTQSPTHLIKTRGQQVTLRCSPKSGHDTVSWYQQALGQGPQFIFQYYEEEERQRGNFPDRFSGHQFPNYSSELNVNALLLGDSALYLCASSWERGNTGELFFGEGSRLTVL.

This clone was seen only a few times. The chain links TRBV7-9 to TRBJ2-5; weak D call: TRBD2 (6 bases). The CDR3 sequence is 15 residues long. Germline V gene sequence: CDR1 SEHNR, CDR2 FQNEAQ (reference sequence). V was trimmed by 5 bases and J by 4 bases, leaving 17 bases between them. CDR3: CASSPTSISRETQYF. The DNA of the CDR3 is TGTGCCAGCAGCCCGACTAGTATTTCGAGAGAGACCCAGTACTTC.

This sequence joins TRBV5-4 and TRBJ1-1, with 8 positions matching TRBD1. This CDR3 spans 14 amino acids. Germline trimming cut 6 bases from V and 5 bases from J; bases unmatched to any gene: 9. Germline CDR1 reads SGHNT; CDR2 reads YYREEE (reference sequence). CDR3 loop: CASTPGRGRTEAFF. CDR3 in DNA: TGTGCCAGCACCCCCGGCAGGGGGCGTACTGAAGCTTTCTTT. Filled out from reference TRBV5-4 and TRBJ1-1, the complete variable domain reads ETGVTQSPTHLIKTRGQQVTLRCSSQSGHNTVSWYQQALGQGPQFIFQYYREEENGRGNFPPRFSGLQFPNYSSELNVNALELDDSALYLCASTPGRGRTEAFFGQGTRLTVV.

The V and J genes are TRBV19 and TRBJ2-3, with D possibly matching TRBD1 (6 bases). The CDR3 spans 14 residues. V was pared by 4 bases and J by 8 bases, with 16 bases between. Germline V gene sequence: CDR1 LNHDA, CDR2 SQIVND (reference sequence). The CDR3: CASSRDTPAATQYF. The DNA for the CDR3 is TGTGCCAGTAGTAGGGACACCCCAGCGGCTACGCAGTATTTT.

This chain uses TRBV5-1 with TRBJ2-1; D possibly corresponds to TRBD2 (6 bases). V lost 6 bases, J lost 7 bases, and 20 bases lay in between. The CDR3 has 15 amino acids. CDR1 SGHRS and CDR2 YFSETQ come from the germline V gene. CDR3 protein: CASITGGKRWNEQFF. Here the CDR3 DNA reads TGCGCCAGCATCACTGGGGGGAAAAGATGGAATGAGCAGTTCTTC.

The V and J genes are TRBV28 and TRBJ2-3; TRBD2 matches 10 bases. The CDR3 runs to 15 residues. Germline trimming cut 5 bases from V and 2 bases from J; bases unmatched to any gene: 4. Germline V lookup: CDR1 MDHEN, CDR2 SYDVKM. CDR3 sequence: CASSRTSGLTDTQYF. The CDR3 bases are TGTGCCAGCAGTCGGACTAGCGGCCTCACAGATACGCAGTATTTT.